Sequencing of this T cell receptor beta chain was carried out in a study of CD8 T cells in Susac syndrome. About 0.5 to 1 ug RNA was reverse transcribed with random hexamers. Amplification of TCR beta CDR3 was carried out by immunoSEQ multiplex PCR, which covered 54 Vbeta and 13 Jbeta segments. TCRdb analysed the immunoSEQ multiplex PCR reads with MiXCR anew, one entry per CDR3 protein. The data contain around 120,000 distinct CDR3 sequences, 85% to 95% of them seen just once; the ten biggest clones take up approximately 0.093%. Per the germline V gene, CDR1 is SGHVS and CDR2 is FNYEAQ. The CDR3 is made up of 17 amino acids. Trimming cost V 5 bases and J 3 bases; bases outside gene matches: 12.

The chain has TRBV7-6 and TRBJ2-3; TRBD1 aligns across 9 bases. The source of this sequence is a human donor with multiple sclerosis. Sequenced input: CD4+ T cells from PBMCs. CDR3 sequence reads: CASSRMPGQGLTDTQYF. The DNA of the CDR3 is TGTGCCAGCAGCCGTATGCCGGGACAGGGTTTGACAGATACGCAGTATTTT. Full variable domain (outside the CDR3, taken from reference TRBV7-6 and TRBJ2-3): GAGVSQSPRYKVTKRGQDVALRCDPISGHVSLYWYRQALGQGPEFLTYFNYEAQQDKSGLPNDRFSAERPEGSISTLTIQRTEQRDSAMYRCASSRMPGQGLTDTQYFGPGTRLTVL.